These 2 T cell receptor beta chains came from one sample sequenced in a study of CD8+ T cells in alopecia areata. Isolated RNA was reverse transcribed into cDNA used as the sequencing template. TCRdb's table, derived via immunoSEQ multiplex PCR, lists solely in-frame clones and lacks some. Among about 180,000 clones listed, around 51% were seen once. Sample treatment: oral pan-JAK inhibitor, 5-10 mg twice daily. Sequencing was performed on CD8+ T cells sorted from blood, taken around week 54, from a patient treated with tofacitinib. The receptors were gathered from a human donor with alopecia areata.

CDR3 bases: TGTGCCAGCAGGGAATACTGGGGAGGAGATGAGCAGTTCTTC. Protein product: CASREYWGGDEQFF. The chain is built from TRBV6-1 and TRBJ2-1; the D gene is possibly TRBD2 (6 bases). Trimming removed 6 bases from V and 8 bases from J, with 17 bases in between. CDR3 size: 14 residues. Germline V lookup: CDR1 MNHNS, CDR2 SASEGT.

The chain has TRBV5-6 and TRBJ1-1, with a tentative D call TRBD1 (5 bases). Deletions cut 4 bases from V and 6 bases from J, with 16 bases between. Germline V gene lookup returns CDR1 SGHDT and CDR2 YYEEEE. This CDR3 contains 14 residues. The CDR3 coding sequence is TGTGCCAGCAGCCCGGGGTGGGGCAGGCCTGAAGCTTTCTTT. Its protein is CASSPGWGRPEAFF.